These 30 T cell receptor beta chains came from one sample sequenced in a study of blood T cell repertoires in COVID-19 (dated by TCRdb to the early 2020s). Library construction relied on the immunoSEQ multiplex PCR assay. TCRdb took this table from immuneACCESS and kept in-frame rearrangements with V and J called. Such tables lack part of the clones; where checked against another copy, unresolved V genes explain under half of the gap, and the rest is unexplained. The sample table records more than 150,000 clones; around 84% of these occur just once. The top ten constitute nearly 8% of the sample. Material for sequencing was PBMCs or T cells enriched from blood (not recorded which). All receptors come from a woman in her 50s who had recovered from COVID-19.

The rearrangement uses TRBV7-8 and TRBJ2-1; 8 nucleotides align to TRBD2. Germline CDR1 SGHVS, CDR2 FQNEAQ. With 2 bases clipped from V and 6 bases from J, the junction kept 9 bases outside the gene matches. This CDR3 is built from 16 residues. The CDR3 sequence: CASSLTTSDLVNEQFF. As DNA, the CDR3 is TGTGCCAGCAGCTTAACGACTAGCGATTTGGTCAATGAGCAGTTCTTC.

The chain recombines TRBV5-4 with TRBJ2-4; 7 nucleotides line up with TRBD1. Germline values: CDR1 SGHNT, CDR2 YYREEE (reference sequence). The CDR3 runs 16 residues. The junction had 10 bases not matched to a gene; V was cut back by 3 bases and J by 4 bases. The CDR3 sequence is CASSSYTGAEKNIQYF. The CDR3 DNA reads TGTGCCAGCAGCTCTTATACAGGGGCCGAAAAAAACATTCAGTACTTC. The full variable domain, with the rest looked up from reference TRBV5-4 and TRBJ2-4, is ETGVTQSPTHLIKTRGQQVTLRCSSQSGHNTVSWYQQALGQGPQFIFQYYREEENGRGNFPPRFSGLQFPNYSSELNVNALELDDSALYLCASSSYTGAEKNIQYFGAGTRLSVL.

The chain couples TRBV10-3 to TRBJ2-3, with D perhaps matching TRBD2 (7 bases). The CDR3 length is 16 residues. CDR1 ENHRY and CDR2 SYGVKD come from the germline V gene. Deletions cut 0 bases from V and 5 bases from J, with 15 bases between. The CDR3 sequence is CAISESGGPLVDTQYF. DNA of the CDR3: TGTGCCATCAGTGAGTCCGGGGGGCCCTTGGTAGATACGCAGTATTTT.

This clone was seen once. The chain carries TRBV18 and TRBJ2-6; no clear D. Germline V gene lookup returns CDR1 KGHSH and CDR2 LQKENI. The CDR3 consists of 16 residues. V lost 2 bases and J 0 bases, leaving 8 bases between the germline ends. The CDR3 loop reads CASSPITPSGANVLTF. CDR3 nucleotide sequence: TGTGCCAGCTCACCAATAACACCCTCTGGGGCCAACGTCCTGACTTTC. The full variable domain, in which reference TRBV18 and TRBJ2-6 provide the parts outside the CDR3, is NAGVMQNPRHLVRRRGQEARLRCSPMKGHSHVYWYRQLPEEGLKFMVYLQKENIIDESGMPKERFSAEFPKEGPSILRIQQVVRGDSAAYFCASSPITPSGANVLTFGAGSRLTVL.

This clone was seen only a few times. The chain combines TRBV7-6 with TRBJ1-1; D might be TRBD1 (5 bases). CDR3 length: 15 residues. The V and J ends lost 7 bases and 4 bases respectively, with 19 bases between them. Germline V CDR1 and CDR2: SGHVS, FNYEAQ. The CDR3 DNA reads TGTGCCAGCAAGGTGGACACGACGAGCCCCACTGAAGCTTTCTTT. Protein sequence: CASKVDTTSPTEAFF.

The V gene is TRBV15, the J gene TRBJ1-5; 8 bases map to TRBD1. Germline V gene data show CDR1 as LNHNV and CDR2 as YYDKDF (reference sequence). The CDR3 contains 16 residues. The trim removed 0 bases at V and 7 bases at J, leaving 8 bases unmatched. The CDR3 bases are TGTGCCACCAGCAGAGACATCCCAGGGGGCAGCCAGCCCCAGCATTTT. It encodes CATSRDIPGGSQPQHF.

The J gene is TRBJ1-5, the V gene TRBV3-1 (or the pseudogene TRBV3-2), with unresolved D. This CDR3 is built from 13 residues. In germline, CDR1 is LGHDT, CDR2 YNNKEL (reference sequence). The ends were cut back, 4 bases at V and 6 bases at J, with 10 bases in the middle. The DNA of the CDR3 is TGTGCCAGCAGCCCTTTCCCCGGTCAGCCCCAGCATTTT. Translating gives CASSPFPGQPQHF.

The chain employs TRBV28 and TRBJ1-6, with unresolved D. In germline, CDR1 is MDHEN, CDR2 SYDVKM. Trimming pared 4 bases from V and 10 bases from J, leaving 11 bases between. The CDR3 covers 13 residues. The CDR3 loop is CASSSYVVSPLHF. CDR3 nucleotides: TGTGCCAGCAGTTCTTACGTAGTATCACCCCTCCACTTT.

The sample holds a few counts of this clone. V gene TRBV6-4 combines with J gene TRBJ2-3, with D possibly matching TRBD1 (7 bases). V lost 3 bases and J lost 0, with 16 bases in between. Germline loops: CDR1 MRHNA, CDR2 SNTAGT. The CDR3 has 17 residues. CDR3 nucleotide sequence: TGTGCCAGCAGTGAGGAGGGGGCCGGATCTAGCACAGATACGCAGTATTTT. Encoded protein: CASSEEGAGSSTDTQYF.

The CDR3 loop reads CASSLHEGGSGNTIYF. In DNA, the CDR3 is TGTGCCAGCAGCTTACACGAAGGGGGCTCTGGAAACACCATATATTTT. The rearrangement uses TRBV7-2 and TRBJ1-3, with a possible D match to TRBD1 (6 bases). CDR3 length equals 16 residues. V was pared by 2 bases and J by 0 bases, with 11 bases between. Germline CDR1 is SGHTA and CDR2 is FQGNSA.

This clone was seen at least ten times. This rearrangement joins TRBV19 to TRBJ2-7; tentatively, D is TRBD1 (6 bases). CDR3 length: 14 residues. The ends were cut back, 6 bases at V and 1 base at J, with 13 bases in the middle. Germline CDR1 is LNHDA and CDR2 is SQIVND (reference sequence). CDR3 amino acids: CASSPTTGSYEQYF. The CDR3 DNA is TGTGCCAGTAGCCCTACGACAGGTTCCTACGAGCAGTACTTC.

The J gene is TRBJ2-7, the V gene TRBV6-1; TRBD2 is a possible D gene (6 bases). Germline CDR1 and CDR2: MNHNS and SASEGT. This CDR3 comprises 14 residues. The V end was cut by 6 bases, the J end by 3 bases, with 15 bases between. CDR3 amino acids: CASSARDLGYEQYF. The CDR3 region has the DNA TGTGCCAGCAGCGCCAGGGACTTAGGCTACGAGCAGTACTTC.

The chain is built from TRBV29-1 and TRBJ1-1; 8 bases are shared with TRBD1. Germline trimming cut 7 bases from V and 0 bases from J; bases unmatched to any gene: 4. This CDR3 has 13 residues. Germline CDR1 SQVTM, CDR2 ANQGSEA. CDR3 loop: CSARQGLNTEAFF. The CDR3 DNA is TGCAGCGCCAGACAGGGGTTGAACACTGAAGCTTTCTTT.

The chain has TRBV28 and TRBJ2-7; D may be TRBD2 (7 bases). Germline loops: CDR1 MDHEN, CDR2 SYDVKM. CDR3 length: 13 amino acids. With 9 bases removed from V and 2 bases from J, the gap between germline ends came to 14 bases. This chain's CDR3 is CASKGGPPYEQYF. The CDR3 DNA reads TGTGCCAGTAAGGGGGGGCCTCCCTACGAGCAGTACTTC.

This clone was seen only once. The rearrangement joins TRBV11-3 to TRBJ2-1, with 11 bases matching TRBD2. The junction had 7 bases not matched to a gene; V was cut back by 5 bases and J by 7 bases. This CDR3 is built from 15 residues. Germline V gives CDR1 SGHNT, CDR2 YENEEA. CDR3 sequence reads: CASSRATSGANEQFF. For the CDR3, the DNA is TGTGCCAGCAGCAGAGCGACTAGCGGGGCAAATGAGCAGTTCTTC.

This clone was detected once. The chain links TRBV18 to TRBJ1-1; D unresolved. From germline, CDR1 is KGHSH and CDR2 LQKENI. The CDR3 runs 15 residues. Trimming took off 3 bases at V and 7 bases at J, with 18 bases between the two ends. The CDR3 coding sequence is TGTGCCAGCTCACCCGCAGTGAGGTCGGCGTATGAAGCTTTCTTT. Residues: CASSPAVRSAYEAFF.

The chain carries TRBV4-3 and TRBJ1-1, with TRBD1 matching 7 bases. Germline V gene lookup returns CDR1 LGHNA and CDR2 YSLEER. CDR3 length: 15 amino acids. V gave up 6 bases and J gave up 0 bases; unmatched junction bases: 7. The CDR3 DNA is TGCGCCAGCAGTTTCGTCGGGACAGTGAACACTGAAGCTTTCTTT. Its protein is CASSFVGTVNTEAFF.

In DNA form, the CDR3 reads TGCGCCAGCAGCTCGACAGTGAACACTGAAGCTTTCTTT. Its translation: CASSSTVNTEAFF. The chain combines TRBV5-1 with TRBJ1-1; D is perhaps TRBD1 (5 bases). V gave up 3 bases and J gave up 0 bases, with 6 bases separating them. The CDR3 length is 13 residues. Germline V gene lookup returns CDR1 SGHRS and CDR2 YFSETQ. The whole variable domain, remainder taken from reference TRBV5-1 and TRBJ1-1, is KAGVTQTPRYLIKTRGQQVTLSCSPISGHRSVSWYQQTPGQGLQFLFEYFSETQRNKGNFPGRFSGRQFSNSRSEMNVSTLELGDSALYLCASSSTVNTEAFFGQGTRLTVV.

This chain joins TRBV7-9 and TRBJ1-2, with a tentative D call TRBD1 (5 bases). Trimming removed 4 bases at V and 2 bases at J, with 11 bases between. The CDR3 is made up of 14 amino acids. Germline V gene data show CDR1 as SEHNR and CDR2 as FQNEAQ (reference sequence). CDR3 sequence reads: CASSSGAVNYGYTF. CDR3 bases: TGTGCCAGCAGCTCTGGGGCCGTGAACTATGGCTACACCTTC. Complete variable domain (other parts from reference TRBV7-9 and TRBJ1-2): DTGVSQNPRHKITKRGQNVTFRCDPISEHNRLYWYRQTLGQGPEFLTYFQNEAQLEKSRLLSDRFSAERPKGSFSTLEIQRTEQGDSAMYLCASSSGAVNYGYTFGSGTRLTVV.

The CDR3 region has the DNA TGTGCCAGTAGTGAGGGGGACAGGGGCAGCTCTAACTATGGCTACACCTTC. Amino acid sequence: CASSEGDRGSSNYGYTF. The genes are TRBV19 and TRBJ1-2, with TRBD1 matching 10 bases. Germline V lookup: CDR1 LNHDA, CDR2 SQIVND (reference sequence). V lost 5 bases and J lost 0; bases outside the gene matches: 9. The CDR3 runs to 17 residues.

The chain combines TRBV7-8 with TRBJ1-2, with D possibly being TRBD1 (6 bases). Germline V lookup: CDR1 SGHVS, CDR2 FQNEAQ. CDR3 length equals 13 residues. The V end lost 3 bases, the J end lost 8 bases, and 13 bases lay between the germline ends. The CDR3: CASSFQGMRGYTF. In DNA, the CDR3 is TGTGCCAGCAGCTTCCAGGGGATGAGGGGCTACACCTTC.

This clone was detected once. The rearrangement joins TRBV18 to TRBJ2-1, with 11 bases matching TRBD2. The CDR3 totals 21 residues. With 5 bases clipped from V and 9 bases from J, the junction kept 27 bases outside the gene matches. The germline CDR1 and CDR2 sequences are KGHSH and LQKENI. DNA for the CDR3: TGTGCCAGCTCATTGCTGGAGGGGCCGACTAGCGGGGTTGCCGGAGGGGGTGAGCAGTTCTTC. This gives the protein CASSLLEGPTSGVAGGGEQFF.

J is TRBJ2-1 and V is TRBV6-2 or TRBV6-3, with 10 bases that match TRBD2. The CDR3 loop spans 18 amino acids. Germline lookup yields CDR1 MNHEY and CDR2 SVGEGT. V lost 4 bases, J lost 9 bases, and 18 bases stayed unmatched. The CDR3 protein is CASSFIRVFKREGGEQFF. As DNA, the CDR3 is TGTGCCAGCAGTTTTATAAGGGTCTTCAAGCGGGAGGGAGGTGAGCAGTTCTTC.

The chain carries TRBV3-1 (or the pseudogene TRBV3-2) and TRBJ2-7; the D gene is possibly TRBD2 (5 bases). Germline CDR1 LGHDT, CDR2 YNNKEL (reference sequence). CDR3 length: 13 amino acids. V was trimmed by 4 bases and J by 9 bases, leaving 16 bases between them. The chain's CDR3 is CASSPNERGWQYF. DNA for the CDR3: TGTGCCAGCAGCCCAAACGAACGGGGTTGGCAGTACTTC.

The rearrangement links TRBV5-1 to TRBJ1-1, with no clear D. CDR1 is SGHRS, CDR2 YFSETQ, per germline. The V end was cut by 2 bases, the J end by 8 bases, with 10 bases between. This CDR3 contains 12 residues. The CDR3 spells CASSFTGDEAFF. Here the CDR3 DNA reads TGCGCCAGCAGCTTTACCGGAGACGAAGCTTTCTTT.

The chain recombines TRBV29-1 with TRBJ2-5; TRBD2 is a possible D gene (5 bases). The CDR3 contains 11 residues. The germline gives CDR1 SQVTM, CDR2 ANQGSEA. The V gene lost 4 bases and the J gene lost 4 bases, with 7 bases spanning the gap. CDR3 nucleotide sequence: TGCAGCGTTGTCGGAGGAGAGACCCAGTACTTC. It yields the protein CSVVGGETQYF.

This chain connects TRBV7-9 to TRBJ1-4; perhaps TRBD1 as D (6 bases). Germline CDR1 SEHNR, CDR2 FQNEAQ (reference sequence). CDR3 size: 14 residues. With 5 bases removed from V and 8 bases from J, the gap between germline ends came to 15 bases. This CDR3 reads CASSKQGVVEKLFF. The CDR3 DNA sequence: TGTGCCAGCAGCAAACAGGGCGTCGTCGAAAAACTGTTTTTT.

This chain uses TRBV28 with TRBJ2-1; 9 bases match TRBD1. V was clipped by 6 bases and J by 4 bases; unmatched bases: 19. The CDR3 contains 19 residues. Germline CDR1 reads MDHEN; CDR2 reads SYDVKM. The CDR3: CASRRGVWTGAAIYNEQFF. The DNA for the CDR3 is TGTGCCAGCAGGCGAGGGGTTTGGACAGGGGCGGCAATTTACAATGAGCAGTTCTTC.

This chain joins TRBV25-1 and TRBJ2-1; 7 bases align to TRBD2. Trimming at V came to 3 bases and at J to 2 bases, leaving 7 bases not matched to a gene. The CDR3 is 16 amino acids. Looked up from germline, CDR1 is MGHDK and CDR2 is SYGVNS. CDR3 in amino acids: CASSDLGGKAYNEQFF. As DNA, the CDR3 is TGTGCCAGCAGTGATCTGGGGGGGAAAGCCTACAATGAGCAGTTCTTC.

V is TRBV6-2 or TRBV6-3 and J is TRBJ1-2; a possible D gene is TRBD1 (6 bases). Trimming took off 5 bases at V and 4 bases at J, with 20 bases between the two ends. The CDR3 consists of 16 residues. Germline V gene data show CDR1 as MNHEY and CDR2 as SVGEGT. CDR3 bases: TGTGCCAGCAGTCGCCCCATAATAGGGGGTAGCTATGGCTACACCTTC. This encodes CASSRPIIGGSYGYTF.